The entry below describes one T cell receptor (beta chain). Its antigen has not been determined. Per-base quality was not reported, and no clone a single base away is much larger than it. Libraries were constructed by RT-PCR. The sequencer listed for this sample is Illumina HiSeq 2500. TCRdb passed the public sequencing reads through fastp at Q25 and MiXCR, retaining productive beta sequences. Rows merge per CDR3 protein into single entries with the most common DNA and genes. This sample has hundreds of thousands of distinct CDR3 sequences in its table, and about 10% of those were observed once. The top ten clonotypes cover roughly 10% of the sample. This record belongs to a study of response to subunit inactivated influenza vaccine (dated by TCRdb to the late 2010s). About the full investigation: Deep quantitative profiling of the T cell receptor repertoire was used in the study to follow responses to a trivalent subunit inactivated influenza vaccine. General conclusions and limits of the study: It was suggested by the authors that each seasonal influenza vaccination may recruit only a limited number of new T cells.

Between the V and J ends, shortened by 5 bases and 8 bases respectively, the junction contains 16 bases. The CDR3, cysteine through phenylalanine, is 14 amino acids long. Only the CDR3 DNA stays, 42 bases, in frame from base 1. The germline V gene (reference sequence) sets CDR1 to SEHNR and CDR2 to FQNEAQ. This receptor was taken from a man aged 50-59 years who received an inactivated influenza vaccine. Donor details come from another sample of the same person, matched by shared clones. The chain employs TRBV7-9 and TRBJ2-1, with the D gene not clear enough to name. The specimen comprised PBMCs from blood, sampled on the day of vaccination. CDR3 protein: CASSSPGRRDEQFF. The nucleotide sequence reads as follows: TGTGCCAGCAGCAGTCCGGGTCGAAGGGATGAGCAGTTCTTC.